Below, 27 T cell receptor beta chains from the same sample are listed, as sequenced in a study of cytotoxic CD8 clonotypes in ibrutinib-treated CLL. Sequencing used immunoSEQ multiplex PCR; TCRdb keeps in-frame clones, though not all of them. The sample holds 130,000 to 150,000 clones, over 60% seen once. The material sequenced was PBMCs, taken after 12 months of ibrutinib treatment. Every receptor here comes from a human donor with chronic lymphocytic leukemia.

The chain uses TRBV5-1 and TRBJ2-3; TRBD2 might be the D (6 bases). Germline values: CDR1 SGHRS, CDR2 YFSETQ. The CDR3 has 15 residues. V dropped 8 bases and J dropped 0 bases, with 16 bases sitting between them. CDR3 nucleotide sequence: TGCGCCAGTAGGGGTAGCGGCTCTAGCACAGATACGCAGTATTTT. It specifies CASRGSGSSTDTQYF.

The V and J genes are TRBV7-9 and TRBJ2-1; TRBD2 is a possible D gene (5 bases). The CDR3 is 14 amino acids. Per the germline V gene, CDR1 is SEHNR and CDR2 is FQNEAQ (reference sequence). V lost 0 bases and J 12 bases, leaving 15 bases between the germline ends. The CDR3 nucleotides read TGTGCCAGCAGCTTAGCGTACGAGGGAAGAGGGCAGTTCTTC. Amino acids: CASSLAYEGRGQFF.

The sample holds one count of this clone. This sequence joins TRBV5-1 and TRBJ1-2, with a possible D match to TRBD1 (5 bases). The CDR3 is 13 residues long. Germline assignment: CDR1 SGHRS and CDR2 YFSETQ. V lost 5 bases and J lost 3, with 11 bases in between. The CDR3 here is CASSPGGDYGYTF. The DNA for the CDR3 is TGCGCCAGCAGTCCGGGGGGAGACTATGGCTACACCTTC.

CDR3 loop: CASSLVRKGELFF. CDR3 bases: TGTGCCAGCAGCTTAGTACGTAAGGGCGAACTGTTTTTT. The rearrangement joins TRBV7-9 to TRBJ1-4; D remains unclear. The CDR3 extends over 13 amino acids. V was shortened by 1 base and J by 12 bases, with 12 bases between the two germline ends. Germline-derived CDR1 and CDR2 are SEHNR and FQNEAQ (reference sequence).

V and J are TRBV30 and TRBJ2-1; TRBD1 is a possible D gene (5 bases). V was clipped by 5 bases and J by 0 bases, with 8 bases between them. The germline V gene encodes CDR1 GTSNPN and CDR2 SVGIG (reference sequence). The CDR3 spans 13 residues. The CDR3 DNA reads TGTGCCTGGTCCCAGGGCTCCTACAATGAGCAGTTCTTC. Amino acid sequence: CAWSQGSYNEQFF.

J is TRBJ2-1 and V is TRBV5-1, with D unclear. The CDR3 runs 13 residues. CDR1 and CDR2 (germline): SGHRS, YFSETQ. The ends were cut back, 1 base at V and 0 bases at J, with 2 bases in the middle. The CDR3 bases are TGCGCCAGCAGCTTGAACTCCTACAATGAGCAGTTCTTC. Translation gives CASSLNSYNEQFF. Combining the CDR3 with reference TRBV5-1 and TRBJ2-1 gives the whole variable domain KAGVTQTPRYLIKTRGQQVTLSCSPISGHRSVSWYQQTPGQGLQFLFEYFSETQRNKGNFPGRFSGRQFSNSRSEMNVSTLELGDSALYLCASSLNSYNEQFFGPGTRLTVL.

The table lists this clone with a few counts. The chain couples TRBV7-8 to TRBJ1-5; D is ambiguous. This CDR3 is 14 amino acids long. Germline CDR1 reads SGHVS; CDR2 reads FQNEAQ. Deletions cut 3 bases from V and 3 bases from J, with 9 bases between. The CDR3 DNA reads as TGTGCCAGCAGCTTCAGACATCTCAATCAGCCCCAGCATTTT. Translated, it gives CASSFRHLNQPQHF.

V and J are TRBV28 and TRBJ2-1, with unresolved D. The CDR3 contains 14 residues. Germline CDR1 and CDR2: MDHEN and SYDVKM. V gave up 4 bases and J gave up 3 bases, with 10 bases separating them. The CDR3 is CASSSLPLYNEQFF. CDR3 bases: TGTGCCAGCAGTTCCCTACCTCTCTACAATGAGCAGTTCTTC.

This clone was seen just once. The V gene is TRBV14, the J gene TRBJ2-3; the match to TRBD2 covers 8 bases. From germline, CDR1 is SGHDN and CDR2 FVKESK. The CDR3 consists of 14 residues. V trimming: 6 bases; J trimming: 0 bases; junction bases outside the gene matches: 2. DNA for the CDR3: TGTGCCAGCAGGAGCGGGGGTAGCACAGATACGCAGTATTTT. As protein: CASRSGGSTDTQYF.

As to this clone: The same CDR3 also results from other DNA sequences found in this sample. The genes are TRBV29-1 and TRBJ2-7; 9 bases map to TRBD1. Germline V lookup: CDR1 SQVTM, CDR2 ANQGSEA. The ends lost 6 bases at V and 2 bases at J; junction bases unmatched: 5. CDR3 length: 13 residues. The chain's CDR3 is CSVEGQGTYEQYF. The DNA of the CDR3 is TGCAGCGTCGAGGGACAGGGTACCTACGAGCAGTACTTC.

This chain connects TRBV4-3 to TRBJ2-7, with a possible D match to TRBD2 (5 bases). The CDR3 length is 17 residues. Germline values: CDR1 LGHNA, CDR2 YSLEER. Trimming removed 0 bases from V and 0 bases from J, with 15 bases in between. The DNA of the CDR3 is TGCGCCAGCAGCCAAGAGTTGGAGGTGGCAGCCTCCTACGAGCAGTACTTC. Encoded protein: CASSQELEVAASYEQYF.

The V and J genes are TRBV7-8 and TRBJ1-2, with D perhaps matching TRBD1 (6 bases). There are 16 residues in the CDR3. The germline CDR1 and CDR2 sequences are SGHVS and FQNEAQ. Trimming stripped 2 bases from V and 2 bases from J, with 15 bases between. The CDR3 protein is CASSLHREPGNYGYTF. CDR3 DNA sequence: TGTGCCAGCAGCTTACACAGGGAGCCGGGCAACTATGGCTACACCTTC.

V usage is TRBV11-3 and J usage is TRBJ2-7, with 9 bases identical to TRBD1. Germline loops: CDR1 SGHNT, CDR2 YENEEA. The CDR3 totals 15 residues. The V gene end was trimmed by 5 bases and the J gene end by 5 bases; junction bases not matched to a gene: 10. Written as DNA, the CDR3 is TGTGCCAGCAGCCCGACCGGGACAGGGCTGGACGAGCAGTACTTC. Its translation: CASSPTGTGLDEQYF.

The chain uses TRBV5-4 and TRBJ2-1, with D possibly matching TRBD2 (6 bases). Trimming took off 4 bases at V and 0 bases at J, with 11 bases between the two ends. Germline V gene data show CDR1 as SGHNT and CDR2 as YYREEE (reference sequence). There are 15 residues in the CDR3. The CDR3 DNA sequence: TGTGCCAGCAGCCCCCGACTAGACTCCTACAATGAGCAGTTCTTC. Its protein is CASSPRLDSYNEQFF.

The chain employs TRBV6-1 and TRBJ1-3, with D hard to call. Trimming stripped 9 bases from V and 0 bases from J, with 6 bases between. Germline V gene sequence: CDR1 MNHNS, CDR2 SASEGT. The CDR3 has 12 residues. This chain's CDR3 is CASHSSGNTIYF. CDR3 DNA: TGTGCCAGTCATAGCTCTGGAAACACCATATATTTT.

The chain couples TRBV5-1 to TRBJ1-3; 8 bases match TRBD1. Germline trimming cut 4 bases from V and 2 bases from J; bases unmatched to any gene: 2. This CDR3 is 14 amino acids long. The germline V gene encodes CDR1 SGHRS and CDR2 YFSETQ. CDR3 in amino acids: CASSQGAAGNTIYF. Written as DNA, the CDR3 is TGCGCCAGCAGCCAGGGGGCGGCTGGAAACACCATATATTTT. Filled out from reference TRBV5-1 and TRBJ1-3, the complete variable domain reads KAGVTQTPRYLIKTRGQQVTLSCSPISGHRSVSWYQQTPGQGLQFLFEYFSETQRNKGNFPGRFSGRQFSNSRSEMNVSTLELGDSALYLCASSQGAAGNTIYFGEGSWLTVV.

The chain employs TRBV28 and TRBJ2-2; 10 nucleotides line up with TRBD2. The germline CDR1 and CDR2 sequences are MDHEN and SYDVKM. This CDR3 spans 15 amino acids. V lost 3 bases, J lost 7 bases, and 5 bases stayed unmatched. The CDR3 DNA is TGTGCCAGCAGTTTGGCAACTAGCGGGATCGGGGAGCTGTTTTTT. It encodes CASSLATSGIGELFF.

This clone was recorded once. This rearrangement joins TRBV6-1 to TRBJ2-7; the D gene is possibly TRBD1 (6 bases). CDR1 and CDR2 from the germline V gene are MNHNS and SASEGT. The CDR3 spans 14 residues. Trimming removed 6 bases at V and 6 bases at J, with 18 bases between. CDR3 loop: CASRALQGFREQYF. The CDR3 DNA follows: TGTGCCAGCAGGGCACTCCAGGGGTTCCGCGAGCAGTACTTC.

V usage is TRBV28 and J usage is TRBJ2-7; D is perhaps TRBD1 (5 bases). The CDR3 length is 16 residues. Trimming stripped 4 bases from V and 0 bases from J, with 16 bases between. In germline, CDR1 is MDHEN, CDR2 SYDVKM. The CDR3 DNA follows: TGTGCCAGCAGTTCCCGTGGGGCGGCAGGCTCCTACGAGCAGTACTTC. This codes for CASSSRGAAGSYEQYF.

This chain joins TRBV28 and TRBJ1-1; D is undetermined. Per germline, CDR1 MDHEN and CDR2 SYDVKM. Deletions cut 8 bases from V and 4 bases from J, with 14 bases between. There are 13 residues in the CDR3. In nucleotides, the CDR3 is TGTGCCAGCCAACCTGGTCTCCGCACTGAAGCTTTCTTT. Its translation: CASQPGLRTEAFF.

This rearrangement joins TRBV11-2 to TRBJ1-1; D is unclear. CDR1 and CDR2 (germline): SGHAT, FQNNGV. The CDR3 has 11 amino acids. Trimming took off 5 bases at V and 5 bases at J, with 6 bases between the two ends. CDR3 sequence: CASSQLTEAFF. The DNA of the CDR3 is TGTGCCAGCAGCCAACTGACTGAAGCTTTCTTT.

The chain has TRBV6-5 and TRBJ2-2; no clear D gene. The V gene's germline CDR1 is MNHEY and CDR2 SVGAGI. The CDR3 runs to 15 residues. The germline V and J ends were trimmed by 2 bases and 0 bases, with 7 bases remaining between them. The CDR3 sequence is CASSYRQANTGELFF. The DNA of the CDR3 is TGTGCCAGCAGTTACCGACAAGCGAACACCGGGGAGCTGTTTTTT.

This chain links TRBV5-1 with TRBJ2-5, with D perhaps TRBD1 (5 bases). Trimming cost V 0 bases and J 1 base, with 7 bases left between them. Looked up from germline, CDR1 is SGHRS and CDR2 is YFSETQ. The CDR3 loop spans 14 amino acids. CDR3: CASSLVQGQETQYF. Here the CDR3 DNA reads TGCGCCAGCAGCTTGGTTCAGGGCCAAGAGACCCAGTACTTC.

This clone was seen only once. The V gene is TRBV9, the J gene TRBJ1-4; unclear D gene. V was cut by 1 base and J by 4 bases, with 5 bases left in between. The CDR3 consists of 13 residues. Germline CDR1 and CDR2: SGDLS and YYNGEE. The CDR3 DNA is TGTGCCAGCAGCGTATCCGTTAATGAAAAACTGTTTTTT. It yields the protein CASSVSVNEKLFF.

CDR3 nucleotides: TGTGCCAGCAGTTTTGGGGCCGACAATGAGCAGTTCTTC. Translated, it gives CASSFGADNEQFF. The chain joins TRBV6-5 to TRBJ2-1; D perhaps matches TRBD1 (5 bases). The CDR3 covers 13 residues. Trimming stripped 4 bases from V and 5 bases from J, with 9 bases between. Germline values: CDR1 MNHEY, CDR2 SVGAGI.

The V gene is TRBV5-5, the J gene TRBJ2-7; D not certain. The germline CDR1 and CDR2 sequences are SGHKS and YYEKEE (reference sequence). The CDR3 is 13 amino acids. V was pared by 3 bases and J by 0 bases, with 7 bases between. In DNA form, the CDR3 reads TGTGCCAGCAGCTCGGTAAACTCCTACGAGCAGTACTTC. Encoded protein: CASSSVNSYEQYF.

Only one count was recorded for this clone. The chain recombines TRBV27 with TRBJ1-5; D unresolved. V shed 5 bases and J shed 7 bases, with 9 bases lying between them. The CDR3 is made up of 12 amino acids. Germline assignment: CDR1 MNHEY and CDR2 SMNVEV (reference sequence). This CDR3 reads CASSTPGQPQHF. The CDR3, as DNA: TGTGCCAGCAGTACCCCCGGGCAGCCCCAGCATTTT.